This TCR beta chain was profiled in a study of blood T cells in healthy people across ages. Next came a second PCR, run for about 7 to 12 cycles, which used a sample-barcoded 5' primer along with a J-beta primer mix. TCRdb re-analysed the 5' RACE reads in MiXCR, keeping a single row per CDR3 protein. The sample has about 1,400,000 distinct CDR3 sequences, approximately 60% seen once. The sequence was obtained from a man aged 18 to 30 in good health. Sequenced material: blood.

The CDR3 sequence is CSAQDRANSPLHF. The CDR3 coding sequence is TGCAGTGCTCAAGACCGTGCTAATTCACCCCTCCACTTT. The V and J genes are TRBV20-1 and TRBJ1-6; D gene ambiguous. Trimming shortened V by 5 bases and J by 6 bases, and 11 bases separated the two germline ends. Germline V gene sequence: CDR1 DFQATT, CDR2 SNEGSKA (reference sequence). The CDR3 runs to 13 residues.